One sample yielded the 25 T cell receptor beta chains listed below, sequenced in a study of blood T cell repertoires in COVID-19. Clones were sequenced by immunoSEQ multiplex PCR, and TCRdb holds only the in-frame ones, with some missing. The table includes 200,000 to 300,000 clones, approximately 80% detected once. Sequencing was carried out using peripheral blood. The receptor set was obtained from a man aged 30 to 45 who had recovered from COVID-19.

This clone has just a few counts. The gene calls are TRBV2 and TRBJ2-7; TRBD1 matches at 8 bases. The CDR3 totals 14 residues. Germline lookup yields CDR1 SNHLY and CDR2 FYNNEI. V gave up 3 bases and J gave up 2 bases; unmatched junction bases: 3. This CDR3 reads CASSEGDRTYEQYF. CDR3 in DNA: TGTGCCAGCAGTGAGGGGGACAGGACCTACGAGCAGTACTTC.

Here the CDR3 reads CASSPRDRHYGYTF. CDR3 nucleotides: TGTGCCAGCAGCCCTCGGGACAGACACTATGGCTACACCTTC. The chain combines TRBV3-1 (or the pseudogene TRBV3-2) with TRBJ1-2, with TRBD1 matching over 7 bases. With V trimmed by 4 bases and J by 3 bases, 5 bases remained unmatched. This CDR3 has 14 residues. Germline V gene sequence: CDR1 LGHDT, CDR2 YNNKEL (reference sequence).

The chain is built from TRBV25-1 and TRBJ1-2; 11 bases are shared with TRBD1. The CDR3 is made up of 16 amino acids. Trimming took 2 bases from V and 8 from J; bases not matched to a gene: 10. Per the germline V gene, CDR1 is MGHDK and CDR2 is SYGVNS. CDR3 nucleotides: TGTGCCAGCAGTGAACGTGGACAGGGGGCGCTGCTAGGCTACACCTTC. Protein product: CASSERGQGALLGYTF.

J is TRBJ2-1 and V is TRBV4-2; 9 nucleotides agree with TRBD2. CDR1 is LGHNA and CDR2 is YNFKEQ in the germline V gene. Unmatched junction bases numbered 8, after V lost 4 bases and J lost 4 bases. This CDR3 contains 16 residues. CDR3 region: CASSPPASGDYNEQFF. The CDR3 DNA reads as TGTGCCAGCAGCCCCCCCGCTAGCGGGGATTACAATGAGCAGTTCTTC.

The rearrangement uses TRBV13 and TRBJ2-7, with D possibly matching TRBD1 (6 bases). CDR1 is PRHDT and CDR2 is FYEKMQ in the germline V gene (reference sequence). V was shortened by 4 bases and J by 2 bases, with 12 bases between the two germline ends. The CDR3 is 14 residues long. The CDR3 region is CASSSGQLTYEQYF. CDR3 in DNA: TGTGCCAGCAGCTCCGGACAGTTAACCTACGAGCAGTACTTC.

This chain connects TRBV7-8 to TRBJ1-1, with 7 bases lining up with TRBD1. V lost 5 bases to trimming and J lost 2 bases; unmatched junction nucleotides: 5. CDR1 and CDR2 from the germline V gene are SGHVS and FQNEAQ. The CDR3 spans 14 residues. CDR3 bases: TGTGCCAGCAGCGTAGGGACAGCCAACACTGAAGCTTTCTTT. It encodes CASSVGTANTEAFF.

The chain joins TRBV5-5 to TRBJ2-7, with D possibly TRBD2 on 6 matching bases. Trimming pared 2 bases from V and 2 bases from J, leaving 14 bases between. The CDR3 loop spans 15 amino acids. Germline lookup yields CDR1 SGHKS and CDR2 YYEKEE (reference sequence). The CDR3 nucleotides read TGTGCCAGCAGCTTAACAGGTACGGGGGCCTACGAGCAGTACTTC. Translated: CASSLTGTGAYEQYF.

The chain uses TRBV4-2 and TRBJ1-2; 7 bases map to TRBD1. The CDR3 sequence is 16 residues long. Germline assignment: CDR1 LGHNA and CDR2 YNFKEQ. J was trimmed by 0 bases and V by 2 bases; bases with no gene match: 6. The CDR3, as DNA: TGTGCCAGCAGCCAAACGGCCGGACAGGCTAACTATGGCTACACCTTC. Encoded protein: CASSQTAGQANYGYTF.

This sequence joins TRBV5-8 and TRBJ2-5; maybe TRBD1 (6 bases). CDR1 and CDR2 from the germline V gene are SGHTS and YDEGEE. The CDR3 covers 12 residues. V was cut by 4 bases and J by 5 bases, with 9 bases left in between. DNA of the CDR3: TGTGCCAGCAGCGTTACAGGGGAGACCCAGTACTTC. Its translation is CASSVTGETQYF.

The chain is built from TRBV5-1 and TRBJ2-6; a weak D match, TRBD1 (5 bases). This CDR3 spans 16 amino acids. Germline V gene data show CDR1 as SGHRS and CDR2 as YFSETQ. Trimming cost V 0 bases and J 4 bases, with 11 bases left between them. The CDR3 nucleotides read TGCGCCAGCAGCTTGGTACAGGCCTCCGGGGCCAACGTCCTGACTTTC. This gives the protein CASSLVQASGANVLTF.

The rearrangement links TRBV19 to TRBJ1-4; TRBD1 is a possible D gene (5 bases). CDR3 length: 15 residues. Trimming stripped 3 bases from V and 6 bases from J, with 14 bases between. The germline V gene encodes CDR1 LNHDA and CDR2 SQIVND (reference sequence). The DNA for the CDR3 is TGTGCCAGTAGTATGCGGGGGAACTATTATGAAAAACTGTTTTTT. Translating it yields CASSMRGNYYEKLFF.

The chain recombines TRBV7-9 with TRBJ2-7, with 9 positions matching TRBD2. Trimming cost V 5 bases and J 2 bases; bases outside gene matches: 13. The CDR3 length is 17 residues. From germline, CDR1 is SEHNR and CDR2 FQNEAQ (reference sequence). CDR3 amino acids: CASSPYPASGDPYEQYF. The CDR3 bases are TGTGCCAGCAGCCCATACCCGGCTAGCGGGGACCCCTACGAGCAGTACTTC. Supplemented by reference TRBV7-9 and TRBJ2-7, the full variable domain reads DTGVSQNPRHKITKRGQNVTFRCDPISEHNRLYWYRQTLGQGPEFLTYFQNEAQLEKSRLLSDRFSAERPKGSFSTLEIQRTEQGDSAMYLCASSPYPASGDPYEQYFGPGTRLTVT.

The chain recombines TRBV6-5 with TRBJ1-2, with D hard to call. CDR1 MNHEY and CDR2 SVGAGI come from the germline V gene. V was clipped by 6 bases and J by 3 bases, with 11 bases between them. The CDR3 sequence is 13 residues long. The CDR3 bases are TGTGCCAGCAGAGTGAAGGGAGACTATGGCTACACCTTC. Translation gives CASRVKGDYGYTF.

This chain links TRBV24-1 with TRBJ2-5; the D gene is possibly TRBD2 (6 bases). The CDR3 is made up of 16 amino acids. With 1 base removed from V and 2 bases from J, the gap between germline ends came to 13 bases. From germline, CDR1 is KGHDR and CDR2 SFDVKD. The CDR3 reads CATSDLGGALQETQYF. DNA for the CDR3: TGTGCCACCAGTGATTTAGGCGGGGCGCTACAAGAGACCCAGTACTTC.

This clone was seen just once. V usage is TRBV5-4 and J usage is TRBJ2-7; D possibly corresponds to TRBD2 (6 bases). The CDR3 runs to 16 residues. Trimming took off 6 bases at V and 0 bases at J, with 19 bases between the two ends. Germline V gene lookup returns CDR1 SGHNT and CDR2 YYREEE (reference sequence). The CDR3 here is CASTKMGGGGSYEQYV. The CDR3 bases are TGTGCCAGCACCAAGATGGGGGGTGGGGGCTCCTACGAGCAGTACGTC.

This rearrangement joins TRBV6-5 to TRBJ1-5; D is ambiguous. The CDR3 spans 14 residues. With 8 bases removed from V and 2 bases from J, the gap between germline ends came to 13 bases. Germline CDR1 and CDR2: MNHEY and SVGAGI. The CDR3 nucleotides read TGTGCCAGCGAGGTGGGTAGCGGCAATCAGCCCCAGCATTTT. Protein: CASEVGSGNQPQHF.

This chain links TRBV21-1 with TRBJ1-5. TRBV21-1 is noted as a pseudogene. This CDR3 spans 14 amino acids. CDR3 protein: CASRRGADNQPQHF. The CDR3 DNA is TGTGCCAGCAGGCGGGGGGCTGATAATCAGCCCCAGCATTTT.

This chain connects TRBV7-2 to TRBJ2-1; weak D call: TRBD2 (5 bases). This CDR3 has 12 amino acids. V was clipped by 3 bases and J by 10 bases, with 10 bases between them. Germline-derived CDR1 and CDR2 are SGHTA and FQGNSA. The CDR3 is CASSLREREQFF. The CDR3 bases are TGTGCCAGCAGCTTGAGGGAGAGAGAGCAGTTCTTC. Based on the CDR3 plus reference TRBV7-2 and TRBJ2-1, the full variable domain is GAGVSQSPSNKVTEKGKDVELRCDPISGHTALYWYRQSLGQGLEFLIYFQGNSAPDKSGLPSDRFSAERTGGSVSTLTIQRTQQEDSAVYLCASSLREREQFFGPGTRLTVL.

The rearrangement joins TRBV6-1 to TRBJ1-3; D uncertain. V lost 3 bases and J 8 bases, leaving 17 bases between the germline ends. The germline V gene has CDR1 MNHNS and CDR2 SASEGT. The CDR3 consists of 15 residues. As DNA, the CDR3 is TGTGCCAGCAGTGATTCAAGGTCGGCGAGGGACACCATATATTTT. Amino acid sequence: CASSDSRSARDTIYF.

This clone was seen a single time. The CDR3 region has the DNA TGTGCCAGCAGTTTATCGGGACCCAGGGGCCCTTACGAGCAGTACGTC. Translation gives CASSLSGPRGPYEQYV. The chain combines TRBV28 with TRBJ2-7, with a weak D call TRBD1 (6 bases). V shed 1 base and J shed 4 bases, with 17 bases lying between them. CDR1 and CDR2 (germline): MDHEN, SYDVKM. There are 16 residues in the CDR3.

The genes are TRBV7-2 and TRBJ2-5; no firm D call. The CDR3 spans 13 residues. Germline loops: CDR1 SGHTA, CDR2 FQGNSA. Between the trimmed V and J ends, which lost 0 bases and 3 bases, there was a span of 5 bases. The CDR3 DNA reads TGTGCCAGCAGCTTAGCTAGAAAAGAGACCCAGTACTTC. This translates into CASSLARKETQYF.

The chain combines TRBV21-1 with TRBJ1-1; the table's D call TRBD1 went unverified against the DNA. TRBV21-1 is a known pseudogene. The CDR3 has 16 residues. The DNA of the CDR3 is TGTGCCAGCAGCAAAGGGGACAGGGGGAGTCTTACTGAAGCTTTCTTT. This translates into CASSKGDRGSLTEAFF.

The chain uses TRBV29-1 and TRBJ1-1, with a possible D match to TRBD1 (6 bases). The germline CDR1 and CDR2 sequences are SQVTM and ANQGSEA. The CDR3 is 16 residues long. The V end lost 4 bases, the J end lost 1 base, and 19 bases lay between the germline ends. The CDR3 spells CSVVGIQGKGNTEAFF. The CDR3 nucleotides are TGCAGCGTTGTCGGCATACAGGGCAAAGGGAACACTGAAGCTTTCTTT. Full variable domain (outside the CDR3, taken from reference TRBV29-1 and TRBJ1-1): SAVISQKPSRDICQRGTSLTIQCQVDSQVTMMFWYRQQPGQSLTLIATANQGSEATYESGFVIDKFPISRPNLTFSTLTVSNMSPEDSSIYLCSVVGIQGKGNTEAFFGQGTRLTVV.

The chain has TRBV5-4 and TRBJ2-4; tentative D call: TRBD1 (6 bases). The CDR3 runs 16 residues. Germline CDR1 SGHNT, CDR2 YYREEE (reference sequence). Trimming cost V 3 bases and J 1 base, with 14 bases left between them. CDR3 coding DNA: TGTGCCAGCAGCTCGTCAAAAGACAGGGCCAAAAACATTCAGTACTTC. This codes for CASSSSKDRAKNIQYF. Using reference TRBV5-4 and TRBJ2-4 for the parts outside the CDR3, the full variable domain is ETGVTQSPTHLIKTRGQQVTLRCSSQSGHNTVSWYQQALGQGPQFIFQYYREEENGRGNFPPRFSGLQFPNYSSELNVNALELDDSALYLCASSSSKDRAKNIQYFGAGTRLSVL.

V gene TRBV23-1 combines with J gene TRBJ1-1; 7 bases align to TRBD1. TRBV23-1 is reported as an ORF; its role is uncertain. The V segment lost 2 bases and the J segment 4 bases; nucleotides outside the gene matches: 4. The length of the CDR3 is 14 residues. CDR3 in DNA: TGCGCCAGCAGTCAACCCGGGACAGTCACTGAAGCTTTCTTT. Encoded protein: CASSQPGTVTEAFF.